The clone carrying this T cell receptor (beta chain) came up once. This specimen belongs to a study of cytomegalovirus exposure and HLA in healthy donors. PCR involved 60 Vbeta and 13 Jbeta primers. Using immunoSEQ multiplex PCR, the repertoire was profiled, and TCRdb retains in-frame clones only, with some absent. The sample has around 180,000 clones, 65% to 85% seen once; the top ten hold approximately 1.8%. Germline lookup yields CDR1 LNHDA and CDR2 SQIVND (reference sequence). Trimming stripped 8 bases from V and 0 bases from J, with 11 bases between. The CDR3 has 14 amino acids. Material: PBMCs. This TCR was sampled from a man between 18 and 29 years old in good health and CMV-seronegative. This chain connects TRBV19 to TRBJ1-5; no definite D call. Written as DNA, the CDR3 is TGTGCCAGTGCGGGAGGATATAGCAATCAGCCCCAGCATTTT. Protein: CASAGGYSNQPQHF.